This T cell receptor (beta chain) was identified in a study of blood T cell repertoires in COVID-19. Background on the study: Sites across the United States, Italy and Spain contributed samples from acute and convalescent COVID-19. Sample material is recorded as cDNA or gDNA derived from T cells, B-cell-depleted T cells, or PBMCs.

Trimming pared 0 bases from V and 8 bases from J, leaving 8 bases between. This CDR3 has 13 amino acids. The germline V gene has CDR1 KGHSH and CDR2 LQKENI. Authors' analysis steps: Amplified reference gene primers provided the basis for estimating nucleated cell counts. The repertoire was sequenced with immunoSEQ multiplex PCR; TCRdb's copy has only in-frame clones and lacks some. V and J calls and clone size follow that table, whereas D and trimming were derived from the DNA. The table includes 100,000 to 150,000 clones, approximately 90% detected once. The source of this sequence is a human donor in a cohort sampled during active COVID-19. The chain links TRBV18 to TRBJ1-5; D remains ambiguous. Sequencing used peripheral blood. CDR3 DNA: TGTGCCAGCTCACCACCGGCCCACGAGCCCCAGCATTTT. Protein product: CASSPPAHEPQHF.